The 19 T cell receptor beta chains in this list originate from one sample, sequenced in a study of blood T cell repertoires in COVID-19. Profiled with immunoSEQ multiplex PCR; TCRdb holds only in-frame clones, not every one. This table holds tens of thousands of clones, 85% found once. The sequencing sample was made of peripheral blood. Receptors were obtained from an elderly man with acute or convalescent COVID-19.

The J gene is TRBJ2-1, the V gene TRBV6-5; TRBD1 agrees at 7 bases. This CDR3 is 15 amino acids long. J was trimmed by 0 bases and V by 8 bases; bases with no gene match: 7. Germline V gene sequence: CDR1 MNHEY, CDR2 SVGAGI. CDR3 sequence: CASGHRGNSYNEQFF. CDR3 nucleotide sequence: TGTGCCAGCGGTCACAGGGGCAACTCCTACAATGAGCAGTTCTTC.

The chain links TRBV6-1 to TRBJ1-1; TRBD1 matches at 9 bases. From germline, CDR1 is MNHNS and CDR2 SASEGT. CDR3 length equals 15 residues. Losses at the gene ends were 5 bases for V and 8 bases for J; bases not matched to a gene: 12. Here the CDR3 DNA reads TGTGCCAGCAGTTTCAACCTACAGGGGGCAGGAGAAGCTTTCTTT. Translated: CASSFNLQGAGEAFF.

V gene TRBV4-1 combines with J gene TRBJ1-2, with D tentatively TRBD1 (5 bases). The V gene's germline CDR1 is MGHRA and CDR2 YSYEKL. Trimming left V 0 bases short and J 4 bases short, with 12 bases between. This CDR3 spans 15 amino acids. In DNA form, the CDR3 reads TGCGCCAGCAGCCAAGATAGGGGTAGGGGCTATGGCTACACCTTC. It codes for CASSQDRGRGYGYTF.

The DNA of the CDR3 is TGTGCCAGCAGCTTTCTCTCCGGACAGGGTGGGGGACAGTACTTC. Translated: CASSFLSGQGGGQYF. The chain joins TRBV7-2 to TRBJ2-5, with 8 positions matching TRBD1. J lost 11 bases, V lost 3 bases, and 14 bases had no gene match. This CDR3 spans 15 amino acids. Germline V gene lookup returns CDR1 SGHTA and CDR2 FQGNSA.

This clone showed up just once. The CDR3 coding sequence is TGCGCCAGCAGCTTGGCGCTAGCGGGAGATGAGCAGTTCTTC. It specifies CASSLALAGDEQFF. The gene calls are TRBV5-1 and TRBJ2-1; 10 nucleotides line up with TRBD2. The CDR3 runs to 14 residues. The V and J ends lost 0 bases and 8 bases, in that order; junction bases with no gene match: 2. CDR1 and CDR2 from the germline V gene are SGHRS and YFSETQ.

The V and J genes are TRBV2 and TRBJ1-6; D gene ambiguous. The CDR3 is made up of 14 amino acids. V shed 4 bases and J shed 7 bases, with 11 bases lying between them. The germline V gene has CDR1 SNHLY and CDR2 FYNNEI. DNA of the CDR3: TGTGCCAGCAGTGTGAGCGGAGGCAATTCACCCCTCCACTTT. Residues: CASSVSGGNSPLHF.

This chain connects TRBV24-1 to TRBJ1-5; 7 bases match TRBD1. V lost 3 bases and J lost 6; bases outside the gene matches: 10. From germline, CDR1 is KGHDR and CDR2 SFDVKD. The CDR3 sequence is 16 residues long. CDR3 DNA: TGTGCCACCAGTGATATAACAGGGGCTCTTTTTCAGCCCCAGCATTTT. Protein product: CATSDITGALFQPQHF.

CDR3 nucleotides: TGTGCCAGCAGCGCGGACAGGGAGGCTGGAAACACCATATATTTT. Amino acid sequence: CASSADREAGNTIYF. This sequence joins TRBV9 and TRBJ1-3; TRBD1 matches at 8 bases. V trimming: 3 bases; J trimming: 2 bases; junction bases outside the gene matches: 4. The germline V gene has CDR1 SGDLS and CDR2 YYNGEE. This CDR3 is 15 amino acids long.

The chain joins TRBV25-1 to TRBJ2-5, with D uncertain. The length of the CDR3 is 13 residues. Germline V lookup: CDR1 MGHDK, CDR2 SYGVNS. V was clipped by 4 bases and J by 5 bases, with 11 bases between them. The CDR3 protein is CASSGAGVETQYF. The DNA of the CDR3 is TGTGCCAGCAGTGGTGCCGGAGTGGAGACCCAGTACTTC.

This chain joins TRBV3-1 (or the pseudogene TRBV3-2) and TRBJ2-1, with D perhaps TRBD1 (6 bases). V shed 4 bases and J shed 6 bases, with 7 bases lying between them. CDR1 LGHDT and CDR2 YNNKEL come from the germline V gene (reference sequence). The CDR3 loop spans 12 amino acids. Here the CDR3 DNA reads TGTGCCAGCAGCCCGACAGGCAATGAGCAGTTCTTC. Amino acids: CASSPTGNEQFF.

The J gene is TRBJ2-3, the V gene TRBV6-5, with D tentatively TRBD2 (5 bases). The CDR3 covers 14 residues. Trimming took 3 bases from V and 4 from J, leaving 11 bases between them. Germline V gene sequence: CDR1 MNHEY, CDR2 SVGAGI. This CDR3 reads CASSYGLASDTQYF. Here the CDR3 DNA reads TGTGCCAGCAGTTATGGGCTAGCCTCAGATACGCAGTATTTT.

J is TRBJ2-1 and V is TRBV7-2; D call uncertain. The germline gives CDR1 SGHTA, CDR2 FQGNSA. Trimming pared 1 base from V and 4 bases from J, leaving 8 bases between. This CDR3 comprises 14 residues. The CDR3 here is CASSLEVRYNEQFF. The CDR3, as DNA: TGTGCCAGCAGCTTAGAGGTCAGGTACAATGAGCAGTTCTTC.

V gene TRBV11-3 combines with J gene TRBJ2-2; no clear D. Germline V gene lookup returns CDR1 SGHNT and CDR2 YENEEA. Trimming took 5 bases from V and 3 from J, leaving 13 bases between them. The CDR3 is 15 residues long. The CDR3 DNA sequence: TGTGCCAGCAGCCCCCAGCGAGCTGACACCGGGGAGCTGTTTTTT. Translated: CASSPQRADTGELFF. The full variable domain, completed using reference TRBV11-3 and TRBJ2-2, is EAGVVQSPRYKIIEKKQPVAFWCNPISGHNTLYWYLQNLGQGPELLIRYENEEAVDDSQLPKDRFSAERLKGVDSTLKIQPAELGDSAVYLCASSPQRADTGELFFGEGSRLTVL.

The chain is built from TRBV6-1 and TRBJ2-7; 8 positions agree with TRBD2. J gave up 4 bases and V 4 bases, and 6 bases lay outside the gene matches. The CDR3 is made up of 14 amino acids. In germline, CDR1 is MNHNS, CDR2 SASEGT. CDR3 DNA: TGTGCCAGCAGTGGAGCGGGAGTCGGGTACGAGCAGTACTTC. Its translation: CASSGAGVGYEQYF.

The rearrangement links TRBV5-5 to TRBJ2-4; TRBD1 is a possible D gene (5 bases). The CDR3 consists of 14 residues. Germline CDR1 is SGHKS and CDR2 is YYEKEE (reference sequence). The ends were cut back, 5 bases at V and 0 bases at J, with 9 bases in the middle. The CDR3 loop is CASRPQGAKNIQYF. In DNA, the CDR3 is TGTGCCAGCAGGCCCCAGGGAGCCAAAAACATTCAGTACTTC. The full variable domain, its missing parts supplied by reference TRBV5-5 and TRBJ2-4, is DAGVTQSPTHLIKTRGQQVTLRCSPISGHKSVSWYQQVLGQGPQFIFQYYEKEERGRGNFPDRFSARQFPNYSSELNVNALLLGDSALYLCASRPQGAKNIQYFGAGTRLSVL.

The chain carries TRBV30 and TRBJ2-7; TRBD1 is a possible D gene (5 bases). Deletions cut 6 bases from V and 0 bases from J, with 12 bases between. This CDR3 has 13 residues. Germline CDR1 reads GTSNPN; CDR2 reads SVGIG (reference sequence). CDR3 DNA: TGTGCCTGTAACAGGATGAGCTCCTACGAGCAGTACTTC. Translating gives CACNRMSSYEQYF. The full variable domain, in which reference TRBV30 and TRBJ2-7 provide the parts outside the CDR3, is SQTIHQWPATLVQPVGSPLSLECTVEGTSNPNLYWYRQAAGRGLQLLFYSVGIGQISSEVPQNLSASRPQDRQFILSSKKLLLSDSGFYLCACNRMSSYEQYFGPGTRLTVT.

V usage is TRBV6-5 and J usage is TRBJ1-1; D is undetermined. The germline V and J ends were trimmed by 7 bases and 1 base, with 10 bases remaining between them. The length of the CDR3 is 13 residues. The germline gives CDR1 MNHEY, CDR2 SVGAGI. CDR3 sequence reads: CASIPRGNTEAFF. The DNA of the CDR3 is TGTGCCAGCATCCCCCGAGGGAACACTGAAGCTTTCTTT.

The CDR3 protein is CASSIGLATRFRNEQFF. The DNA for the CDR3 is TGTGCCAGTAGTATCGGATTAGCGACTAGATTTCGGAATGAGCAGTTCTTC. The chain is built from TRBV19 and TRBJ2-1; D may be TRBD2 (6 bases). Trimming cost V 3 bases and J 7 bases, with 22 bases left between them. Germline CDR1 reads LNHDA; CDR2 reads SQIVND (reference sequence). This CDR3 has 17 amino acids.

This chain links TRBV7-2 with TRBJ1-2, with TRBD1 identical over 12 bases. This CDR3 has 14 amino acids. V gave up 3 bases and J gave up 8 bases; unmatched junction bases: 4. Germline CDR1 SGHTA, CDR2 FQGNSA. This CDR3 is CASSLGQGASGYTF. The CDR3 DNA reads TGTGCCAGCAGCTTGGGACAGGGGGCGTCGGGCTACACCTTC.